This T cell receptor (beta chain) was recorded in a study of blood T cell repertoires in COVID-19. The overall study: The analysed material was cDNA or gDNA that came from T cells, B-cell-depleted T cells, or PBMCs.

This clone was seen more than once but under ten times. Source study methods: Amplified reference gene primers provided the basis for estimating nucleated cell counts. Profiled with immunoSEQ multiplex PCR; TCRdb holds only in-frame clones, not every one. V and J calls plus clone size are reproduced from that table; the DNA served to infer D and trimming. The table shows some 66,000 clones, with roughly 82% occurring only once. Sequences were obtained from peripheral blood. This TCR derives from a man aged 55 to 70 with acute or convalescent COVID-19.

The CDR3 is CASSGQGGIGANVLTF. The CDR3 nucleotides read TGTGCCAGTAGCGGACAGGGTGGGATTGGGGCCAACGTCCTGACTTTC. The chain couples TRBV19 to TRBJ2-6, with 8 bases that match TRBD1. Per germline, CDR1 LNHDA and CDR2 SQIVND (reference sequence). The CDR3 runs to 16 residues. The V and J ends lost 6 bases and 3 bases, in that order; junction bases with no gene match: 7.